This TCR beta chain was documented in a study of sequential checkpoint blockade in melanoma (dated by TCRdb to the late 2010s). Describing the broader study: Using 1:1 randomization, the trial assigned patients either to first-line nivolumab followed by ipilimumab (arm A) or to ipilimumab followed by nivolumab (arm B). Maintenance nivolumab came after both trial sequences. TCRbeta immunosequencing was performed on DNA from roughly 90 pretreatment melanoma tumor samples. Matched tumor biopsies were taken from some 20 patients before treatment and at week 13, after single-agent nivolumab (arm A) or ipilimumab (arm B). About 81% of the matched pre- and post-treatment tumor biopsy pairs came from the same lesion.

Relative to germline, V is 2 bases shorter and J is 7 bases shorter, with 14 bases between their ends. CDR1 is given as MGHDK and CDR2 as SYGVNS, both from the germline V gene. Taken from cysteine to phenylalanine, the CDR3 has 15 residues. Only the CDR3 part of the read is kept: 45 bases, read in frame from the first base. General conclusions and limits of the study: Larger, independent patient cohorts are needed to validate the response-prediction model that combines TCR metrics and mutation burden. Clinical benefit was about 30 times more likely to be achieved by patients whose tumor T-cell fraction and clonality increased by week 13. Small sample sizes and reduced statistical power limited the within-arm analyses of tumor T-cell fraction. Tumor T-cell fraction and clonality correlated with PD-L1 staining and CD8+ T-cell counts but not with mutational load. Among patients in the nivolumab-first arm (arm A), tumor TIL clonality before treatment was associated with response (P = .04).

The immunoSEQ Assay was used to immunosequence TCRbeta CDR3 regions from genomic DNA. Genomic DNA was amplified by bias-controlled multiplex PCR before high-throughput sequencing. The paper's data handling went like this. To quantify the absolute abundance of each unique TCRbeta CDR3 region, the sequences were collapsed and filtered. Clonality, defined as 1 minus Pielou's evenness, was calculated using productive rearrangements only. To compute tumor T-cell fraction, TCRbeta template counts were normalized to usable DNA, with usable DNA estimated from several housekeeping genes. Clones with significantly greater frequencies in on-treatment versus baseline samples were identified using a previously published method. TCRdb limited this immuneACCESS table to in-frame rearrangements with V and J called. A share of clones is missing; checked studies link under half to unresolved V genes, and the rest is unexplained. V and J calls and clone size are copied from that table; D and trimming were computed from the DNA. The sample table lists about 2,700 clones, roughly a fifth of them with a count of one. Of the sample, 43% is held by the ten largest clones.

This clone has just one count. What antigen it recognizes has not been identified. The input lacks base qualities; no much larger clone sits a single base away. What the treatment or condition label conveys for this sample: randomized to nivolumab then ipilimumab (arm A) or the reverse (arm B). None of the trial patients had been given prior DNA-damaging chemotherapy. Samples were obtained from patients with melanoma enrolled in CheckMate 064, a randomized, open-label phase II trial of sequential checkpoint blockade. Tumor TCR sequencing used genomic DNA from formalin-fixed paraffin-embedded (FFPE) tissue samples.

This chain is built from TRBV25-1 and TRBJ1-4; TRBD1 might be the D gene, on 5 matching bases. The starting material was tumor tissue (inferred from file names), obtained from a patient given nivolumab and ipilimumab in sequence. The sequence was collected from a human patient with melanoma. Some clones in this sample may be carry-over from other donors' samples. The CDR3 region reads CASSEGGDVIEKLFF. The DNA reads TGTGCCAGCAGTGAAGGGGGGGACGTTATTGAAAAACTGTTTTTT.